A single T cell receptor beta chain is shown here with its context. The table came from immunoSEQ multiplex PCR; TCRdb's copy has only in-frame clones and leaves some out. The data hold roughly 150,000 clones, with approximately 90% observed a single time. These data come from a study of blood T cell repertoires in COVID-19. On the study more broadly: There were acute and convalescent COVID-19 samples, and they came from the United States, Italy and Spain.

This CDR3 region has 19 residues. J lost 2 bases, V lost 0 bases, and 15 bases had no gene match. Per the germline V gene, CDR1 is KGHSH and CDR2 is LQKENI. The receptor's source is a man aged 50 to 60 who had recovered from COVID-19. The material sequenced was peripheral blood. The chain is built from TRBV18 and TRBJ2-5; 7 bases are a match to TRBD1. The CDR3 DNA sequence: TGTGCCAGCTCACCACCGGTTGCACGCCTGGGACAGCGACAAGAGACCCAGTACTTC. Translation gives CASSPPVARLGQRQETQYF.